This T cell receptor beta chain was recovered during a study of vaccination and CD4 T cells after COVID-19. Whole-study context: A median of 101 days (range 35 to 161) separated diagnosis from post-COVID sampling. The peptides that stimulated the cells were overlapping spike peptides from SARS-CoV-2, HCoV-NL63, HCoV-OC43 and HCoV-229E.

There are 15 residues in the CDR3. Germline-derived CDR1 and CDR2 are MNHNS and SASEGT. V lost 5 bases, J lost 7 bases, and 20 bases lay in between. About this clonotype: Its target is not known.

Treatment of the sample: approximately 10-day PBMC culture with coronavirus spike peptide pools or control peptides (ViraFEST assay). Sequence data for DNA of cultured CD4+ T cells were generated by the Oncomine TCR Beta short-read assay. One entry per CDR3 protein, called by TCRdb with MiXCR from the PCR reads. Of roughly 10,000 distinct CDR3 sequences in the sample, about 45% were seen once. The chain joins TRBV6-1 to TRBJ1-1, with unresolved D. Specimen: CD4+ T cells from blood, cultured in vitro. This TCR came from a human donor who had recovered from COVID-19. The CDR3 sequence: CASSPTLLSRGEAFF. The CDR3 DNA follows: TGTGCCAGCAGTCCGACTCTCCTTTCGCGGGGTGAAGCTTTCTTT.